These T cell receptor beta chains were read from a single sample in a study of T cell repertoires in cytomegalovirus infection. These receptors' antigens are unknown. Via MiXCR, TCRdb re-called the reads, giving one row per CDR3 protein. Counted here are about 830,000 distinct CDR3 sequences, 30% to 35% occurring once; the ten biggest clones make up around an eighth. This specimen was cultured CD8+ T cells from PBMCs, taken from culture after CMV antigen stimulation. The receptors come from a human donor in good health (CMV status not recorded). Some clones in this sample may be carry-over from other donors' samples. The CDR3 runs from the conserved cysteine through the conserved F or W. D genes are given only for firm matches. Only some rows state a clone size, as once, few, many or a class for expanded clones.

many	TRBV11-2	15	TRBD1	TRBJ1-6	CASSHGQGVLSPLHF	TGTGCCAGCAGCCACGGACAGGGGGTATTATCACCCCTCCACTTT
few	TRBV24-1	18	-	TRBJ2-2	CATSEPDGRLETAGELFF	TGTGCCACCAGTGAACCTGACGGGCGGTTGGAGACCGCCGGGGAGCTGTTTTTT
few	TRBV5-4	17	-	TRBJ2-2	CASSPEQFPRVAGELFF	TGTGCCAGCAGCCCAGAACAGTTTCCGAGGGTGGCCGGGGAGCTGTTTTTT
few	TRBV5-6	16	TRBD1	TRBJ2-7	CASSGTGALGAYEQYF	TGTGCCAGCAGCGGGACAGGAGCCCTCGGCGCCTACGAGCAGTACTTC
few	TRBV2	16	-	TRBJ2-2	CASSVRAVSGTGELFF	TGTGCCAGCAGTGTGAGGGCAGTCTCCGGCACCGGGGAGCTGTTTTTT
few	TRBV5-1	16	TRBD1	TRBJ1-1	CASSTGQGLGNTEAFF	TGCGCCAGCAGCACCGGACAGGGATTAGGGAACACTGAAGCTTTCTTT
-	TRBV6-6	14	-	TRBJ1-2	CASSYRETGIGYTF	TGTGCCAGCAGTTACAGGGAAACGGGCATTGGCTACACCTTC
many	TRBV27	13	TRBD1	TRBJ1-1	CASSGRGRTEAFF	TGTGCCAGCAGTGGCAGGGGGCGTACTGAAGCTTTCTTT
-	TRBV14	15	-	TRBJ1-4	CASSQDTAWGEKLFF	TGTGCCAGCAGCCAAGATACGGCCTGGGGAGAAAAACTGTTTTTT
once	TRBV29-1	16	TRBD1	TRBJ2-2	CSARDSPDWNTGELFF	TGCAGCGCCCGGGACAGCCCGGACTGGAACACCGGGGAGCTGTTTTTT
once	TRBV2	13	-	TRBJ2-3	CASIGTSTDTQYF	TGTGCCAGCATTGGGACAAGCACAGATACGCAGTATTTT
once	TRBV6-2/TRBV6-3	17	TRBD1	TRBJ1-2	CASSYSNMGQFNYGYTF	TGTGCCAGCAGTTACTCGAACATGGGACAGTTTAACTATGGCTACACCTTC
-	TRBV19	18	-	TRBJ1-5	CASSDGTESRIANQPQHF	TGTGCCAGTAGTGACGGGACGGAGTCCCGTATAGCCAATCAGCCCCAGCATTTT
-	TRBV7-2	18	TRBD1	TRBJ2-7	CASSLRDRGLPEGDEQYF	TGTGCCAGCAGCTTAAGGGACAGGGGGCTCCCAGAGGGTGACGAGCAGTACTTC
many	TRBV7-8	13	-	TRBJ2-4	CASSLGGKNIQYF	TGTGCCAGCAGCTTAGGGGGCAAAAACATTCAGTACTTC
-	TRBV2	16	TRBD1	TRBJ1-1	CASPGGPDLTFTEAFF	TGTGCCAGCCCAGGGGGCCCTGACCTCACCTTCACTGAAGCTTTCTTT
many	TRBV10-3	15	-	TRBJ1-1	CAINQVRAGNTEAFF	TGTGCCATCAACCAAGTCAGGGCCGGGAACACTGAAGCTTTCTTT
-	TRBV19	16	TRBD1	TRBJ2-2	CASSISTGVNTGELFF	TGTGCCAGTAGTATATCAACAGGGGTCAACACCGGGGAGCTGTTTTTT
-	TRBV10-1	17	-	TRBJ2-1	CASSEYPPESSYNEQFF	TGCGCCAGCAGTGAATACCCCCCGGAAAGCTCCTACAATGAGCAGTTCTTC
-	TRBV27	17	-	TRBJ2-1	CASSFRGTLEGGYEQFF	TGTGCCAGCAGTTTCCGCGGGACCCTCGAGGGAGGTTATGAGCAGTTCTTC
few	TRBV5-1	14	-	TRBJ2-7	CASKVGGGAYEQYF	TGCGCCAGCAAGGTGGGGGGGGGCGCCTACGAGCAGTACTTC
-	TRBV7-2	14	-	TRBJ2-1	CASSLQDEVNEQFF	TGTGCCAGCAGCTTACAAGACGAGGTGAATGAGCAGTTCTTC
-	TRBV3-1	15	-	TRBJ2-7	CASSPERGRPGEQYF	TGTGCCAGCAGCCCAGAGAGGGGAAGACCGGGGGAGCAGTACTTC